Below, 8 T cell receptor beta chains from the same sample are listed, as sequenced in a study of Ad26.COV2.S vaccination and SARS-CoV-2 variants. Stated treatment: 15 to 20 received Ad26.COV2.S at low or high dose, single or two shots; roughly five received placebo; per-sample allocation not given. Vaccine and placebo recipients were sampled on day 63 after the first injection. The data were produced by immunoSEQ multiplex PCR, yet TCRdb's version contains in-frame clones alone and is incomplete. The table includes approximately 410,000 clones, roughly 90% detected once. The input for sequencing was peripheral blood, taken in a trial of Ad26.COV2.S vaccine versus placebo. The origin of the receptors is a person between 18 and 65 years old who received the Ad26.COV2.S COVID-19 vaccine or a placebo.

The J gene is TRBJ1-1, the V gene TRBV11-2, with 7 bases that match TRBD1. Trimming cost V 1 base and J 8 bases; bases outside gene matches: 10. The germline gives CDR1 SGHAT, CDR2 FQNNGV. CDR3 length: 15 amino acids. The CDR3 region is CASSLAGTVTFEAFF. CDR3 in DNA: TGTGCCAGCAGCTTAGCCGGGACAGTCACTTTCGAAGCTTTCTTT.

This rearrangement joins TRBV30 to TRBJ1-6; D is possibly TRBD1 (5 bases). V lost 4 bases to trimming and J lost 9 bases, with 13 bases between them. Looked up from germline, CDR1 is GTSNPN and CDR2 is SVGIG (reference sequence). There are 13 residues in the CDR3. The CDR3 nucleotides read TGTGCCTGGATGCGGGGGGACGGTTCACCCCTCCACTTT. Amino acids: CAWMRGDGSPLHF.

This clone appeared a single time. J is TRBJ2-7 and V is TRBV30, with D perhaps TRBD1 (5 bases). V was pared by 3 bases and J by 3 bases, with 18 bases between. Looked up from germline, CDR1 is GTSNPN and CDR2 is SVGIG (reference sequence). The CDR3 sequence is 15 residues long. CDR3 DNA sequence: TGTGCCTGGAGCCCCAGGGCCAGGAAGGGCTACGAGCAGTACTTC. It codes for CAWSPRARKGYEQYF.

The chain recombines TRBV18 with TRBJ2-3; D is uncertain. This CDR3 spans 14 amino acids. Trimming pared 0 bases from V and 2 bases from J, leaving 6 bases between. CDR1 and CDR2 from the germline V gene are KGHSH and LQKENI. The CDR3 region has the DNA TGTGCCAGCTCACCACCAACGATCACAGATACGCAGTATTTT. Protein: CASSPPTITDTQYF.

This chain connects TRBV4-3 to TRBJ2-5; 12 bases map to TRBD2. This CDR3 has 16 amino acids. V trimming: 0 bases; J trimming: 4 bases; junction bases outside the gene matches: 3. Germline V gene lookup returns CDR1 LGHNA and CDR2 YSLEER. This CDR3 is CASSQDPSGGAETQYF. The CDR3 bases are TGCGCCAGCAGCCAAGATCCTAGCGGGGGGGCAGAGACCCAGTACTTC.

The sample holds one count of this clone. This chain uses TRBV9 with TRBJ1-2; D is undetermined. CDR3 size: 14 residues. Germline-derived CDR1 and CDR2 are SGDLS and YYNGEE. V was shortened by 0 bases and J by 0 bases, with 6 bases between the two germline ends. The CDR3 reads CASSVVDTNYGYTF. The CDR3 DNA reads TGTGCCAGCAGCGTAGTAGACACTAACTATGGCTACACCTTC. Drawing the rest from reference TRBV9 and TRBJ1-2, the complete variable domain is DSGVTQTPKHLITATGQRVTLRCSPRSGDLSVYWYQQSLDQGLQFLIQYYNGEERAKGNILERFSAQQFPDLHSELNLSSLELGDSALYFCASSVVDTNYGYTFGSGTRLTVV.

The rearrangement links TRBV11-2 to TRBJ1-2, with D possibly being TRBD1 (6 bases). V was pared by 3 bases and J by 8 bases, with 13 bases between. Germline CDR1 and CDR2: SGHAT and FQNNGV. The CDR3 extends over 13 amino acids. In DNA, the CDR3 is TGTGCCAGCAGCTTCGGGGGCGGCTGGGGCTACACCTTC. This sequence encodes CASSFGGGWGYTF.

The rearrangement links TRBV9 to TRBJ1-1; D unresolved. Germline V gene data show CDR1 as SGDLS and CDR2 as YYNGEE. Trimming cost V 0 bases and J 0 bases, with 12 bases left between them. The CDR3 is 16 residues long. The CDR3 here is CASSVDIGQLNTEAFF. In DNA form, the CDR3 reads TGTGCCAGCAGCGTAGACATCGGGCAGCTGAACACTGAAGCTTTCTTT.